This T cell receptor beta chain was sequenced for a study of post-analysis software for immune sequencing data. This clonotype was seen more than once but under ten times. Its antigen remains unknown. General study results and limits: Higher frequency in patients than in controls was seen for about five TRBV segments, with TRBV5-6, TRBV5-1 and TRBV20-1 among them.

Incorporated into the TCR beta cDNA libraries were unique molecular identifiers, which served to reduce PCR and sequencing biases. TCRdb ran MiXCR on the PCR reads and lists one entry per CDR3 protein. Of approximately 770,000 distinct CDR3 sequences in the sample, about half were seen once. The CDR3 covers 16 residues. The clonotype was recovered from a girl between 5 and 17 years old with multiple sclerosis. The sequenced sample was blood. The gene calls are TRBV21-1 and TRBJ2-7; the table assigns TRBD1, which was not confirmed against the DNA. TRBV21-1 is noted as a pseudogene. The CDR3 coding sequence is TGTGCCAGCAGCAAAGTTCCGCCAGGGGGATGTTACGAGCAGTACTTC. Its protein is CASSKVPPGGCYEQYF.